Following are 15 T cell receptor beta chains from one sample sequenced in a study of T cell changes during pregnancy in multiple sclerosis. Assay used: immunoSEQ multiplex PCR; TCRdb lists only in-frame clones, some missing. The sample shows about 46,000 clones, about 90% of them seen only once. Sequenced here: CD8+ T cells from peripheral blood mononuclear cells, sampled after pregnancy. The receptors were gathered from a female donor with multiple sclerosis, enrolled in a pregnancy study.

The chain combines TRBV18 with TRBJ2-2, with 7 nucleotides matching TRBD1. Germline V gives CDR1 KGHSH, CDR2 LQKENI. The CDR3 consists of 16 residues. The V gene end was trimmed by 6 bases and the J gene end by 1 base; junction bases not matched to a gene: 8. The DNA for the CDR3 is TGTGCCAGCTCTTGGACAGGTTCGAAGAACACCGGGGAGCTGTTTTTT. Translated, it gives CASSWTGSKNTGELFF.

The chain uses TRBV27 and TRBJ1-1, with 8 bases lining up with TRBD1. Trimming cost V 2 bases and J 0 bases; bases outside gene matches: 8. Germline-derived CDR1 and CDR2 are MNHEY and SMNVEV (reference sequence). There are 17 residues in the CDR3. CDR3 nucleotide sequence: TGTGCCAGCAGTTTACAGGGGGCAGGAAAGTTGAACACTGAAGCTTTCTTT. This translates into CASSLQGAGKLNTEAFF.

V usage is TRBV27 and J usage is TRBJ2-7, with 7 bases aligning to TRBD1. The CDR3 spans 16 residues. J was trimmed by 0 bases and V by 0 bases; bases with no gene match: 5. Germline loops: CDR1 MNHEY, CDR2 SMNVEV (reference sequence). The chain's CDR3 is CASSLSSGQTSYEQYF. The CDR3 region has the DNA TGTGCCAGCAGTTTATCTTCGGGACAGACCTCCTACGAGCAGTACTTC.

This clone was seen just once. DNA for the CDR3: TGTGCCAGCAGCACTTCACCGGGACACCAGTACGAGCAGTACTTC. Translating it yields CASSTSPGHQYEQYF. The chain has TRBV5-4 and TRBJ2-7; TRBD1 might be the D (6 bases). The CDR3 totals 15 residues. Germline V lookup: CDR1 SGHNT, CDR2 YYREEE (reference sequence). Trimming shortened V by 4 bases and J by 4 bases, and 18 bases separated the two germline ends. Supplemented by reference TRBV5-4 and TRBJ2-7, the full variable domain reads ETGVTQSPTHLIKTRGQQVTLRCSSQSGHNTVSWYQQALGQGPQFIFQYYREEENGRGNFPPRFSGLQFPNYSSELNVNALELDDSALYLCASSTSPGHQYEQYFGPGTRLTVT.

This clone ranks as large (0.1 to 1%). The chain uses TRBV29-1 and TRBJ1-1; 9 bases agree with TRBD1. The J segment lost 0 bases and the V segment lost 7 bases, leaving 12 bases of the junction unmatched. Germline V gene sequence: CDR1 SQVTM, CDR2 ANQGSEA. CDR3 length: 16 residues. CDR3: CSALGGTGWLNTEAFF. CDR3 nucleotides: TGCAGCGCTCTGGGCGGGACAGGGTGGTTGAACACTGAAGCTTTCTTT. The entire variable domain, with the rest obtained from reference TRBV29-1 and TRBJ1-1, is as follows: SAVISQKPSRDICQRGTSLTIQCQVDSQVTMMFWYRQQPGQSLTLIATANQGSEATYESGFVIDKFPISRPNLTFSTLTVSNMSPEDSSIYLCSALGGTGWLNTEAFFGQGTRLTVV.

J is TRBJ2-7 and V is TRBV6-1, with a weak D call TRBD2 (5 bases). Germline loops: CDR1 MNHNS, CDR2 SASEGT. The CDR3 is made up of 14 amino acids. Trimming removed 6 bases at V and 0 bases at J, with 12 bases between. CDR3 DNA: TGTGCCAGCAGGTGGGAGAGGGCCTCCTACGAGCAGTACTTC. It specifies CASRWERASYEQYF.

CDR3 bases: TGTGCCAGCAGCCAAGAGCCGCGAGCGGGACGAGAAGAGAGCTCCTACAATGAGCAGTTCTTC. This codes for CASSQEPRAGREESSYNEQFF. This rearrangement joins TRBV14 to TRBJ2-1, with 7 bases fitting TRBD2. Trimming took 0 bases from V and 0 from J; bases not matched to a gene: 17. Per the germline V gene, CDR1 is SGHDN and CDR2 is FVKESK. The CDR3 length is 21 residues.

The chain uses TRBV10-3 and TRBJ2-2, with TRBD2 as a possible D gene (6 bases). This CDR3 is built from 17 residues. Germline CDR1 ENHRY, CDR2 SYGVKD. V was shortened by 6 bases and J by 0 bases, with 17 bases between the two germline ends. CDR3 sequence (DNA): TGTGCCATCAGCTTTCGCCCCGGGGACTCGAACACCGGGGAGCTGTTTTTT. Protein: CAISFRPGDSNTGELFF.

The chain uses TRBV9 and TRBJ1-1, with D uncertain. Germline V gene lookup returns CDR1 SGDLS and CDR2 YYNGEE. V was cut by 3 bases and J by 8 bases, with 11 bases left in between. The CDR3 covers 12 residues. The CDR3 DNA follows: TGTGCCAGCAGCGGGTCTCCAGGAGAAGCTTTCTTT. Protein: CASSGSPGEAFF.

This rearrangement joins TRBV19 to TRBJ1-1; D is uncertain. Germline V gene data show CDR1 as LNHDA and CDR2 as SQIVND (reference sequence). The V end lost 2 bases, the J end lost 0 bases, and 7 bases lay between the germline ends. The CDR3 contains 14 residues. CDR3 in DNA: TGTGCCAGTAGTATAAACTCCGTGAACACTGAAGCTTTCTTT. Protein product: CASSINSVNTEAFF.

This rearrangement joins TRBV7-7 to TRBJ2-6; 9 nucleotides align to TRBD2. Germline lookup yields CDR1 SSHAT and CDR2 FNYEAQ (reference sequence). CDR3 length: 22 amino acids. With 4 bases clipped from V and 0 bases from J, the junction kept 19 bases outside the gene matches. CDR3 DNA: TGTGCCAGCAGCTCCTTTAAATTTGGGGTCGGACTAGCGACCTCTGGGGCCAACGTCCTGACTTTC. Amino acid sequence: CASSSFKFGVGLATSGANVLTF. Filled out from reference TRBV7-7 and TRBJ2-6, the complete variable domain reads GAGVSQSPRYKVTKRGQDVTLRCDPISSHATLYWYQQALGQGPEFLTYFNYEAQPDKSGLPSDRFSAERPEGSISTLTIQRTEQRDSAMYRCASSSFKFGVGLATSGANVLTFGAGSRLTVL.

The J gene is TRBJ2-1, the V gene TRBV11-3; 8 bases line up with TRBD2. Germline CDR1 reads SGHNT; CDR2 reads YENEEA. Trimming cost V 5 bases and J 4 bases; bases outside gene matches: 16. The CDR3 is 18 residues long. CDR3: CASSKSGVGGAEYNEQFF. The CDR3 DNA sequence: TGTGCCAGCAGCAAAAGTGGGGTCGGGGGGGCCGAGTACAATGAGCAGTTCTTC.

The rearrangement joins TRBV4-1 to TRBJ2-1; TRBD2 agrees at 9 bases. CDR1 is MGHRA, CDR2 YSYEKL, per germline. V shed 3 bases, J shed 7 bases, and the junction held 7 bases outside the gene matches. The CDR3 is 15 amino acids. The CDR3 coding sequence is TGCGCCAGCAGCCAGCATAGCGGGAGTAGTAATGAGCAGTTCTTC. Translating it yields CASSQHSGSSNEQFF.

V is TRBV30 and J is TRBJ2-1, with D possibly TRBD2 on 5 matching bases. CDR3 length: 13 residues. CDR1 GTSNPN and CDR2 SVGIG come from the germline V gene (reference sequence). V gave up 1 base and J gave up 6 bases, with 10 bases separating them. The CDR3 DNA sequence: TGTGCCTGGAGTGCGGGGTGGAGCAATGAGCAGTTCTTC. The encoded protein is CAWSAGWSNEQFF.

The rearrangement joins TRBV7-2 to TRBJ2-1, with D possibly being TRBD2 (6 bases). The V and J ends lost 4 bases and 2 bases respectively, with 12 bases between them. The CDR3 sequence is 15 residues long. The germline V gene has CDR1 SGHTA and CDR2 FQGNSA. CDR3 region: CASSSSGTPYNEQFF. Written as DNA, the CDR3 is TGTGCCAGCAGCTCTTCCGGGACTCCCTACAATGAGCAGTTCTTC.